This T cell receptor beta chain derives from a study of shared clonotypes between healthy human individuals. Findings and caveats of the study: Rarefaction gave evidence that sorted-subset sequencing remained incomplete despite large depth. Compared with memory subsets, naive subsets generally had larger estimated richness.

A note on this clone: The target antigen is unknown.

Germline values: CDR1 SGHDT, CDR2 YYEEEE. V gave up 0 bases and J gave up 5 bases, with 12 bases separating them. The CDR3 is 15 amino acids. CD45RO-negative CD8 cells positively selected for CCR7 made up the naive population, which excluded terminally differentiated effector memory CD45RA+ cells. The donor cohort consisted entirely of Caucasian adults residing in Nashville, Tennessee. Produced via immunoSEQ multiplex PCR; TCRdb's table is partial and in-frame only. The data contain more than 550,000 clones, 92% of them singletons. The source of this sequence is a man younger than 40 in good health. Material for sequencing was naive CD8+ T cells sorted from blood. The J gene is TRBJ1-5, the V gene TRBV5-6; D is unclear. The CDR3, as DNA: TGTGCCAGCAGCTTGGCGGCAGAGAATTATCAGCCCCAGCATTTT. This encodes CASSLAAENYQPQHF.